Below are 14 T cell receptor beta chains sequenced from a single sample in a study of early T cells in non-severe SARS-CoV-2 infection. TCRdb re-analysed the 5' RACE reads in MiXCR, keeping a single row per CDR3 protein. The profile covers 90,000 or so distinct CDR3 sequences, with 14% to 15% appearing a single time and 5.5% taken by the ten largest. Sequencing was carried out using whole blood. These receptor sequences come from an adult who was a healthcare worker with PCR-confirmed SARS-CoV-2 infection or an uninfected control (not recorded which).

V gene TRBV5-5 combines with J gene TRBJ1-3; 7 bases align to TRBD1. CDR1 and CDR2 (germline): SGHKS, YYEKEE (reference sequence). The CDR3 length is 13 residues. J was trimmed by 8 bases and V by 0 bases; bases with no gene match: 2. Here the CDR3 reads CASSLEGAYTIYF. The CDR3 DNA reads TGTGCCAGCAGCTTGGAGGGGGCGTACACCATATATTTT.

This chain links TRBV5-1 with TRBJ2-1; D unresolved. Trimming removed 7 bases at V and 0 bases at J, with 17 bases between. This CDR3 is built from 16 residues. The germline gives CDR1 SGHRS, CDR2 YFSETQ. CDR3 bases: TGCGCCAGCCGGCCTCGGAGCGAGAGCTCCTACAATGAGCAGTTCTTC. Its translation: CASRPRSESSYNEQFF.

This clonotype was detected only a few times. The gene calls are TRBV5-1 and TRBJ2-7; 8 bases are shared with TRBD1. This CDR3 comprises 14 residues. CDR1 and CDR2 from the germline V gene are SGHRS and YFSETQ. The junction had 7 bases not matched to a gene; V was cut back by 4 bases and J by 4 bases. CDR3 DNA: TGCGCCAGCAGCCGAGACGGACAGGGATACGAGCAGTACTTC. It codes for CASSRDGQGYEQYF.

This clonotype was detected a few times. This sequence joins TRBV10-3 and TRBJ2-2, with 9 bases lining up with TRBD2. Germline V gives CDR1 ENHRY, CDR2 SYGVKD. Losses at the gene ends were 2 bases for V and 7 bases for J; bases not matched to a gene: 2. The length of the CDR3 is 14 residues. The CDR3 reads CAISEGTSFGELFF. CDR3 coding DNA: TGTGCCATCAGTGAGGGGACTAGCTTCGGGGAGCTGTTTTTT.

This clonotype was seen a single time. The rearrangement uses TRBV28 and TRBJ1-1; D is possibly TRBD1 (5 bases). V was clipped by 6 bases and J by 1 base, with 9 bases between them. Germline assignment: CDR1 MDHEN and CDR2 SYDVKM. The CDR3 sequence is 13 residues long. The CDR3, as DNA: TGTGCCAGCAGGGTAACAGGGAACACTGAAGCTTTCTTT. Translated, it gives CASRVTGNTEAFF.

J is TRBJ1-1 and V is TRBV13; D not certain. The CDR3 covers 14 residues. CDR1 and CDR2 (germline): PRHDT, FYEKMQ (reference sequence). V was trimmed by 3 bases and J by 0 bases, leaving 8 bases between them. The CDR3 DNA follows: TGTGCCAGCAGCTTCAGGATAATGAACACTGAAGCTTTCTTT. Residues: CASSFRIMNTEAFF.

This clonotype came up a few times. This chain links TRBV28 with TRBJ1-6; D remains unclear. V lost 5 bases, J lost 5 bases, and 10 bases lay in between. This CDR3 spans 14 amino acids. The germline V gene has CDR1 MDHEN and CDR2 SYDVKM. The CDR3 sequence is CASSMGLHNSPLHF. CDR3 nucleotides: TGTGCCAGCAGTATGGGCCTCCATAATTCACCCCTCCACTTT.

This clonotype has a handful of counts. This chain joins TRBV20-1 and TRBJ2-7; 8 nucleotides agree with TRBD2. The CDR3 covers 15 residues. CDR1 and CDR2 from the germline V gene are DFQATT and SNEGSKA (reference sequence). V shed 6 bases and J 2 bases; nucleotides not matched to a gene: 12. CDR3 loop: CSAVEGTSGTYEQYF. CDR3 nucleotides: TGCAGTGCCGTAGAGGGAACTAGCGGAACCTACGAGCAGTACTTC.

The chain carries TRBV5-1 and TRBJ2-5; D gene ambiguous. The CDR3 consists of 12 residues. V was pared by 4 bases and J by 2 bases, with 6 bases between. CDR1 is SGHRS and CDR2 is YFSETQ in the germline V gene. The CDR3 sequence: CASSPDQETQYF. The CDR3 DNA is TGCGCCAGCAGCCCGGATCAAGAGACCCAGTACTTC.

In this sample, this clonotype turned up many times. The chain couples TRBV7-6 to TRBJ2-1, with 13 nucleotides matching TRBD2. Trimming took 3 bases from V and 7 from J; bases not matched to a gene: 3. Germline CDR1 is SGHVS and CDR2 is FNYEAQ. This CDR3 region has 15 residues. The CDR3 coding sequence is TGTGCCAGCAGCTTCGGGACTAGCGGGAATAATGAGCAGTTCTTC. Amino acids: CASSFGTSGNNEQFF.

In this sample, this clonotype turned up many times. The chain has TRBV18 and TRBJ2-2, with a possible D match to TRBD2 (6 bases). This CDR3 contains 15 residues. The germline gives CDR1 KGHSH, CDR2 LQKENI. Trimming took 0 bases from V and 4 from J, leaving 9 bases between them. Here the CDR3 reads CASSPPGSSTGELFF. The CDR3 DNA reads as TGTGCCAGCTCACCACCCGGGAGTTCCACCGGGGAGCTGTTTTTT.

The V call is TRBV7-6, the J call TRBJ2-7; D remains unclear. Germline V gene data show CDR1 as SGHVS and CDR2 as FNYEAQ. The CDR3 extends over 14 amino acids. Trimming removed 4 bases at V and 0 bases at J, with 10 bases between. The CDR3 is CASSYGGSSYEQYF. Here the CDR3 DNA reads TGTGCCAGCAGCTACGGCGGCAGCTCCTACGAGCAGTACTTC.

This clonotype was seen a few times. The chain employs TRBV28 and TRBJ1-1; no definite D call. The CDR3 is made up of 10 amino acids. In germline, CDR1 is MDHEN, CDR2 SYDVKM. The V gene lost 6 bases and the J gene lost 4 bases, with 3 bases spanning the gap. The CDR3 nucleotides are TGTGCCAGCAGGAGCACTGAAGCTTTCTTT. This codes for CASRSTEAFF.

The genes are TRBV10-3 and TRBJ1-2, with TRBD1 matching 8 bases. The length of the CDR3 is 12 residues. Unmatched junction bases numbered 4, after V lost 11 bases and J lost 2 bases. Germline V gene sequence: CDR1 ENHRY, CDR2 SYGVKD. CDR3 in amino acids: CAAAGGNYGYTF. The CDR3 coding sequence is TGTGCCGCGGCAGGGGGCAACTATGGCTACACCTTC.